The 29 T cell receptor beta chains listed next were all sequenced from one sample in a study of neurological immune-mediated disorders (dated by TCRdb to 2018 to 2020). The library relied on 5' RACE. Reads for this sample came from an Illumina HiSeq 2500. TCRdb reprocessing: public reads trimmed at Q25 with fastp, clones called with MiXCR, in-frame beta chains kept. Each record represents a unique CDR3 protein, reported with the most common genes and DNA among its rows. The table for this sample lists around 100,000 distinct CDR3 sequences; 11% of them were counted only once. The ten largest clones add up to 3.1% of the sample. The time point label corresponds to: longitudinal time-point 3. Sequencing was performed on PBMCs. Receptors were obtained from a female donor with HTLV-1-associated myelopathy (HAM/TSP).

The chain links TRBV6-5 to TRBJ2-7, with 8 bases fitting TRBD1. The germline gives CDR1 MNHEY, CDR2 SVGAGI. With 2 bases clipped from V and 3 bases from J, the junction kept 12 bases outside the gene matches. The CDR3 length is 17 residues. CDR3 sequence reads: CASSYRFGQGSDYEQYF. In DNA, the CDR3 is TGTGCCAGCAGTTACCGTTTTGGACAGGGTAGTGACTACGAGCAGTACTTC.

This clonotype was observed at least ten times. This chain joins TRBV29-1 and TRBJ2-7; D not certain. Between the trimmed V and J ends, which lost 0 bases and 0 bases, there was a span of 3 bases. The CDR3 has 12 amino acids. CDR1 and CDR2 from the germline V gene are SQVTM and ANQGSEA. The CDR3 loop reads CSVEDVSYEQYF. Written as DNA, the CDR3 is TGCAGCGTTGAAGATGTCTCCTACGAGCAGTACTTC.

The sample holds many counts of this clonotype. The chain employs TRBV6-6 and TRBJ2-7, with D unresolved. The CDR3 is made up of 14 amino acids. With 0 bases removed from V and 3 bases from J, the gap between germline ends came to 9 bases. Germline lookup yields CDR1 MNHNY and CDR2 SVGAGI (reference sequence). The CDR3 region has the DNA TGTGCCAGCAGTTACTCTCCGAGTTACTACGAGCAGTACTTC. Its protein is CASSYSPSYYEQYF.

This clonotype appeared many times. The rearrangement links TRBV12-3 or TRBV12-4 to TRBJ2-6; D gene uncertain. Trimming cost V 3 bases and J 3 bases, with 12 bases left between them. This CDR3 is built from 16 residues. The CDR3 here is CASSFLRSGGANVLTF. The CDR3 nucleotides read TGTGCCAGCAGTTTCTTAAGGTCAGGTGGGGCCAACGTCCTGACTTTC.

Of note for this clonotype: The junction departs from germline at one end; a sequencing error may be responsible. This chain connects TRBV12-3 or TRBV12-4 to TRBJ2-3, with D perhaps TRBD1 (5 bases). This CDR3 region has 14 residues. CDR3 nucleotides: TGTGCCAGCAACACCACCCCCGAGACAGATACACAGTATTTT. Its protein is CASNTTPETDTQYF.

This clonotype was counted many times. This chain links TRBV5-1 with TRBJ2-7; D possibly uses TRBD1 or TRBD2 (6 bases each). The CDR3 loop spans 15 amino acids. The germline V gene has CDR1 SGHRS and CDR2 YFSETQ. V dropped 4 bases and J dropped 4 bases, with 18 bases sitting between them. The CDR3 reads CASSLLGLGAYEQYF. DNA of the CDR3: TGCGCCAGCAGCCTCCTGGGACTGGGGGCTTACGAGCAGTACTTC.

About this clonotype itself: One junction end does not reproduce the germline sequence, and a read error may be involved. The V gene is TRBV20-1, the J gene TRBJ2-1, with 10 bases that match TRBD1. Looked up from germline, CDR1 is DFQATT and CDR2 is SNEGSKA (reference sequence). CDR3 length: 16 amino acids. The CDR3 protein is CSATDRGISGVNDQFF. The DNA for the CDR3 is TGCAGTGCTACGGACAGGGGGATCTCAGGAGTCAATGATCAGTTCTTC.

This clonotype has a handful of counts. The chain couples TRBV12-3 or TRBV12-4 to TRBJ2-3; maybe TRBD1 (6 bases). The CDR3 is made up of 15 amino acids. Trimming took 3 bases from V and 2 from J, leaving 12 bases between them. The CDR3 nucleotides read TGTGCCAGCAGTTTCGGGCAGGGGAACACAGATACGCAGTATTTT. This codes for CASSFGQGNTDTQYF.

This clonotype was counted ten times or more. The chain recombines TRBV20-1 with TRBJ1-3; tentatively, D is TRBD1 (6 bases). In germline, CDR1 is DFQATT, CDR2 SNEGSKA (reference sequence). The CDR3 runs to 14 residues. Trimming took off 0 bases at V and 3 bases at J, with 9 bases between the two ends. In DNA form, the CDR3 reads TGCAGTGCTAGAGATTCAGGGGTTGGAAACACCATATATTTT. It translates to CSARDSGVGNTIYF.

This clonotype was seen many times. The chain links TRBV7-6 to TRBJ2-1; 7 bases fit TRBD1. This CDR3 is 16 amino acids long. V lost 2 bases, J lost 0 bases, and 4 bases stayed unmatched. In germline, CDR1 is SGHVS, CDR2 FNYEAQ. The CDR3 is CASSLTGTASYNEQFF. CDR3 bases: TGTGCCAGCAGCTTAACCGGGACAGCCTCCTACAATGAGCAGTTCTTC.

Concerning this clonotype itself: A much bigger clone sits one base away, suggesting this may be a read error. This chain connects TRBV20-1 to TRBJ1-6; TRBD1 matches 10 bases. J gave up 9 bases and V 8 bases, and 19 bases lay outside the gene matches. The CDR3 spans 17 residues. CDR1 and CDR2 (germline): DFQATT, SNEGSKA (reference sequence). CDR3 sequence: CSTLRDRGGFWTSPLHF. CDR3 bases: TGCAGTACTCTCCGGGACAGGGGAGGATTTTGGACTTCACCCCTCCACTTT.

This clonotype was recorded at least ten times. CDR3 loop: CASSGLRGGNYNEQFF. The CDR3 nucleotides are TGTGCCAGCAGCGGATTGCGGGGAGGAAATTACAATGAGCAGTTCTTC. This chain connects TRBV5-6 to TRBJ2-1; D perhaps matches TRBD2 (6 bases). V lost 4 bases, J lost 4 bases, and 18 bases lay in between. The germline CDR1 and CDR2 sequences are SGHDT and YYEEEE. This CDR3 has 16 residues.

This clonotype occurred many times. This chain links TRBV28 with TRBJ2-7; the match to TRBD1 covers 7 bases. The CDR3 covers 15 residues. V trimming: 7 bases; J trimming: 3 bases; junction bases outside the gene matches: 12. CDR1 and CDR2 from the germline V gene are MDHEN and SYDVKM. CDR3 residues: CASTSGQGVNYEQYF. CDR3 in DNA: TGTGCCAGCACCTCTGGTCAGGGGGTCAACTACGAGCAGTACTTC.

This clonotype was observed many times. In nucleotides, the CDR3 is TGTGCCAGCAGTTTTCCCGCGGGAAGCACAGATACGCAGTATTTT. It encodes CASSFPAGSTDTQYF. The chain is built from TRBV12-3 or TRBV12-4 and TRBJ2-3; D is perhaps TRBD2 (6 bases). This CDR3 spans 15 amino acids. V shed 3 bases and J shed 0 bases, with 10 bases lying between them.

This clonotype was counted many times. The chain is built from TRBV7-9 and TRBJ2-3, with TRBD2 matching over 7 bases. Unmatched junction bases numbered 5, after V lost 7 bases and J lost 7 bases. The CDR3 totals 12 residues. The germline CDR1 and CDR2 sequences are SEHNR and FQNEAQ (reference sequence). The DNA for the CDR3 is TGTGCCAGCACCCGGGGGGAAAATACGCAGTATTTT. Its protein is CASTRGENTQYF. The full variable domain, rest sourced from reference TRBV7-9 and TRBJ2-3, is DTGVSQNPRHKITKRGQNVTFRCDPISEHNRLYWYRQTLGQGPEFLTYFQNEAQLEKSRLLSDRFSAERPKGSFSTLEIQRTEQGDSAMYLCASTRGENTQYFGPGTRLTVL.

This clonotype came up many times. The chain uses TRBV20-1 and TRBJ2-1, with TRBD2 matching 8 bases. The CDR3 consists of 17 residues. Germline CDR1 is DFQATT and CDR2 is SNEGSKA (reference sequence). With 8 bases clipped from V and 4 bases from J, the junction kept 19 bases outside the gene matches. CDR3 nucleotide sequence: TGCAGTCTATTCTTACAGATTCCGGGACTAGTTTACAATGAGCAGTTCTTC. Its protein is CSLFLQIPGLVYNEQFF.

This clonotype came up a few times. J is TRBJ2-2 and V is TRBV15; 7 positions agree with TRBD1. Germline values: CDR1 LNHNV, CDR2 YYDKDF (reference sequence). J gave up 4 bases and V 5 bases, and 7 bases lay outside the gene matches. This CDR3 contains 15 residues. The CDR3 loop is CATSATGTVTGELFF. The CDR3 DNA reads TGTGCCACCAGCGCCACAGGGACAGTCACCGGGGAGCTGTTTTTT.

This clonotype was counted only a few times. The CDR3 region has the DNA TGCGCCAGCAGCCTCGGGACGTGGGAGACCACCGGGGAGCTGTTTTTT. Its protein product is CASSLGTWETTGELFF. The chain combines TRBV5-1 with TRBJ2-2; D tentatively reads TRBD1 or TRBD2 (5 bases each). The germline V gene encodes CDR1 SGHRS and CDR2 YFSETQ. Trimming took 4 bases from V and 4 from J, leaving 17 bases between them. The CDR3 is made up of 16 amino acids.

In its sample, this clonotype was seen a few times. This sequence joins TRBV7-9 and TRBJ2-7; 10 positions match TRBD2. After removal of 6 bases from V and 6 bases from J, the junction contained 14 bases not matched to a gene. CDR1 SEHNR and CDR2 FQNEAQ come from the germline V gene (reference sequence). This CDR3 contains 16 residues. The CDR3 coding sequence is TGTGCCAGCAGTTCGACGGTAGCGGGGGGACCATCCGAGCAGTACTTC. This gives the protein CASSSTVAGGPSEQYF.

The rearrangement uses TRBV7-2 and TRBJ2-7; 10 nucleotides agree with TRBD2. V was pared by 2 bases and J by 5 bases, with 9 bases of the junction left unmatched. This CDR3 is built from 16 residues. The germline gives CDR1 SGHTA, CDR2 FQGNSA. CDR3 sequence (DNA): TGTGCCAGCAGCTTAAGGTCTAGCGGGGGTTTGAACGAGCAGTACTTC. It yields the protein CASSLRSSGGLNEQYF.

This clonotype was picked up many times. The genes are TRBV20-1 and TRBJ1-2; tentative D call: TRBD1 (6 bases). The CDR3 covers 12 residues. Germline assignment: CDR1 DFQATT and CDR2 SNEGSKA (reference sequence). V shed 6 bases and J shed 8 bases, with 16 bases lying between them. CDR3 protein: CSAARTVEGYTF. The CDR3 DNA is TGCAGTGCCGCTCGGACAGTCGAGGGCTACACCTTC.

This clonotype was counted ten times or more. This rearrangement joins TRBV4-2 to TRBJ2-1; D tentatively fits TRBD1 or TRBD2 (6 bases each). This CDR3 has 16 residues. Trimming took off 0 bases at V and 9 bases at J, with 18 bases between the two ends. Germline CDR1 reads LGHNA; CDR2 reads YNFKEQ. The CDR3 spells CASSQEIPGSGAEQFF. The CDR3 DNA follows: TGTGCCAGCAGCCAAGAAATACCAGGGTCGGGGGCTGAGCAGTTCTTC.

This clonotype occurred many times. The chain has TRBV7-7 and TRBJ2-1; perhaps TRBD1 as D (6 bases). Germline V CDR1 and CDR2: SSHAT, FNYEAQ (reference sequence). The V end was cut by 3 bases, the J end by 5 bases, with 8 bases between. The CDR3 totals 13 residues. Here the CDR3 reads CASSFGQHNEQFF. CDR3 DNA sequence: TGTGCCAGCAGCTTCGGACAGCACAATGAGCAGTTCTTC.

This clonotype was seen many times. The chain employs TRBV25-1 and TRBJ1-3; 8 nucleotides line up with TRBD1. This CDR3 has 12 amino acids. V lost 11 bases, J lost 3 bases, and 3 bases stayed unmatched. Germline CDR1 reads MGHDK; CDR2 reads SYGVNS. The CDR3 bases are TGTGCCGCAGGGGGCTTTGGAAACACCATATATTTT. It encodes CAAGGFGNTIYF. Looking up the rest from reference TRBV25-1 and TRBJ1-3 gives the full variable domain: EADIYQTPRYLVIGTGKKITLECSQTMGHDKMYWYQQDPGMELHLIHYSYGVNSTEKGDLSSESTVSRIRTEHFPLTLESARPSHTSQYLCAAGGFGNTIYFGEGSWLTVV.

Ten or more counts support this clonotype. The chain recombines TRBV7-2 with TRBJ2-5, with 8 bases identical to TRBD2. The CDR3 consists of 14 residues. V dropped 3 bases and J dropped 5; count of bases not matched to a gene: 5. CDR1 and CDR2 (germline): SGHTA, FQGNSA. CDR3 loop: CASSFNGGEETQYF. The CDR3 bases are TGTGCCAGCAGCTTTAACGGGGGGGAGGAGACCCAGTACTTC. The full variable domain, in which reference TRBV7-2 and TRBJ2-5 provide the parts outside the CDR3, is GAGVSQSPSNKVTEKGKDVELRCDPISGHTALYWYRQSLGQGLEFLIYFQGNSAPDKSGLPSDRFSAERTGGSVSTLTIQRTQQEDSAVYLCASSFNGGEETQYFGPGTRLLVL.

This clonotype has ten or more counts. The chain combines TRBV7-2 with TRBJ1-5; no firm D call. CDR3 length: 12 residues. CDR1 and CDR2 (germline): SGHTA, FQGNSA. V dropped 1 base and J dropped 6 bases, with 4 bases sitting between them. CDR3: CASSLGAQPQHF. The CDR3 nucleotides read TGTGCCAGCAGCTTAGGGGCTCAGCCCCAGCATTTT.

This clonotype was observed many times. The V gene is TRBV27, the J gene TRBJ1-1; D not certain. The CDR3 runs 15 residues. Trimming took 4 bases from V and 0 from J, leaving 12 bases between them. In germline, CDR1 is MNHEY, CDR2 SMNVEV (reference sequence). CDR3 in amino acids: CASSSNRAMNTEAFF. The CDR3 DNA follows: TGTGCCAGCAGTTCCAACCGGGCCATGAACACTGAAGCTTTCTTT.

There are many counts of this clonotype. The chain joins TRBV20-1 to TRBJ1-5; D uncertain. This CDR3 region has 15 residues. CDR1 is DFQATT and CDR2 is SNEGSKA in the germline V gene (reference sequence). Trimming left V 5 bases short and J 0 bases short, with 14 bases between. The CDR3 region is CSAQRVTYSNQPQHF. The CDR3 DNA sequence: TGCAGTGCTCAGAGGGTCACATATAGCAATCAGCCCCAGCATTTT.

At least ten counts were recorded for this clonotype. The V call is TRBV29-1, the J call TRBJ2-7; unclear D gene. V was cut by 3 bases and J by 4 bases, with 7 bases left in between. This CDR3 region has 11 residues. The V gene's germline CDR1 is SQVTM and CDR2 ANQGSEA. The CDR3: CSVDYGYEQYF. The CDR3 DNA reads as TGCAGCGTTGACTATGGGTACGAGCAGTACTTC.